This T cell receptor beta chain was identified during a study of cytomegalovirus exposure and HLA in healthy donors. At the level of the study: A later analysis reported the 120 or so validation repertoires used the same platform as the approximately 660 first-cohort repertoires. Overall study findings and caveats: There were about 160 TCR beta chains listed as cytomegalovirus-associated. There were three CMV-associated chains whose specificity for CMV antigens was confirmed in vitro. The finding came from a later analysis; first-cohort TCR clusters tended to co-occur in the 90 to 150 validation repertoires.

Sequencing used immunoSEQ multiplex PCR; TCRdb keeps in-frame clones, though not all of them. Of 350,000 or so clones listed, just over 85% are singletons. As to this clone: Antigen specificity is unknown.

Germline V gene sequence: CDR1 SGDLS, CDR2 YYNGEE. The CDR3 extends over 15 amino acids. Between the trimmed V and J ends, which lost 4 bases and 4 bases, there was a span of 17 bases. The gene calls are TRBV9 and TRBJ1-1, with TRBD1 as a possible D gene (5 bases). This sequence originates from a woman in her late teens or twenties in good health and CMV-seronegative. The sequencing input was PBMCs. The CDR3 DNA is TGTGCCAGCAGCCTAAGCGAAGTCGGGGGCACTGAAGCTTTCTTT. This translates into CASSLSEVGGTEAFF. Full variable domain (rest looked up from reference TRBV9 and TRBJ1-1): DSGVTQTPKHLITATGQRVTLRCSPRSGDLSVYWYQQSLDQGLQFLIQYYNGEERAKGNILERFSAQQFPDLHSELNLSSLELGDSALYFCASSLSEVGGTEAFFGQGTRLTVV.